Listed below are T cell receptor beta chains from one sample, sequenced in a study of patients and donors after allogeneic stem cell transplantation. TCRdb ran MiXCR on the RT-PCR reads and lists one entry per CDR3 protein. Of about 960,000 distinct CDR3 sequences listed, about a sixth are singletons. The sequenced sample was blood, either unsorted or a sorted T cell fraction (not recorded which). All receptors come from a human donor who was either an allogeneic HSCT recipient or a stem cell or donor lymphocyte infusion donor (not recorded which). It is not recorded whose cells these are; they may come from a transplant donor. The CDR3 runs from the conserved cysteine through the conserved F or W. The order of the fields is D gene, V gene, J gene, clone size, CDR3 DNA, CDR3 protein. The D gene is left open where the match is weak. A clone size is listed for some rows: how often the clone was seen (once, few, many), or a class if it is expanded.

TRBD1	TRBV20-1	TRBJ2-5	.	TGCAGTGCTAGAGATCCGGGACAGGGCCGGACCCAGTACTTC	CSARDPGQGRTQYF
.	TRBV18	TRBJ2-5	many	TGTGCCAGCAGGGAAGAGACCCAGTACTTC	CASREETQYF
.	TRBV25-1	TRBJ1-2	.	TGTGCCAGCAGTACCCTGGGATACTATGGCTACACCTTC	CASSTLGYYGYTF
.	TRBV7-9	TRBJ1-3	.	TGTGCCAGCAGCTTGGCGACAACTGGAAACACCATATATTTT	CASSLATTGNTIYF
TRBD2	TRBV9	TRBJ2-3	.	TGTGCCAGCAGCGGCCGGGGGGAGTTCACAGATACGCAGTATTTT	CASSGRGEFTDTQYF
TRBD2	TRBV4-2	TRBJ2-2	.	TGTGCCAGCAGCCAAGAACTAGCGGCGAACACCGGGGAGCTGTTTTTT	CASSQELAANTGELFF
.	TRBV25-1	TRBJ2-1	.	TGTGCCAGCAGTGAAGCCCTCAGAGAGCAGTTCTTC	CASSEALREQFF
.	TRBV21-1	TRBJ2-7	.	TGTGCCAGCAGCAACCTAGCGGAAACCACCTACGAGCAGTACTTC	CASSNLAETTYEQYF
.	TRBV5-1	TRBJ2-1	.	TGCGCCAGCAGCTTGGGGCGGTGGGCGGATGAGCAGTTCTTC	CASSLGRWADEQFF
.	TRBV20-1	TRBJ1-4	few	TGCAGTACCCCAGGGCCGTATGAAAAACTGTTTTTT	CSTPGPYEKLFF
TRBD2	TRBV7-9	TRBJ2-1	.	TGTGCCAGCAGCTTAGCGAGGGCTAGCGGGCGCCCTGAGCAGTTCTTC	CASSLARASGRPEQFF
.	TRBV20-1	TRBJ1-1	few	TGCAGTGCCCAGGCCGGGACAATGAACACTGAAGCTTTCTTT	CSAQAGTMNTEAFF
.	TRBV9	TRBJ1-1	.	TGTGCCAGCAGCCCGCGCCCTCTTAGGGAGAACACTGAAGCTTTCTTT	CASSPRPLRENTEAFF
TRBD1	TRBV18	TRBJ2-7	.	TGTGCCAGCTCACCAGGGACAGGCCAGTCCTACGAGCAGTACTTC	CASSPGTGQSYEQYF
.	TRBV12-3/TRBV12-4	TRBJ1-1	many	TGTGCCAGCAGTTTAGGGTCCGAGCCAGCTGAAGCTTTCTTT	CASSLGSEPAEAFF
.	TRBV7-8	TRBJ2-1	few	TGTGCCAGCAGGGTTAGCGTGACTTATGAGCAGTTCTTC	CASRVSVTYEQFF
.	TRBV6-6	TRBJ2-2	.	TGTGCCAGCAGTTACGTAGACACCGGGGAGCTGTTTTTT	CASSYVDTGELFF
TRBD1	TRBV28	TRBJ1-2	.	TGTGCCAGCAATCAGGGGGGGGACTATGGCTACACCTTC	CASNQGGDYGYTF
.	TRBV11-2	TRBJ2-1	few	TGTGCCAGCAGCCCCAACGGCGGGCTCCAATACAATGAGCAGTTCTTC	CASSPNGGLQYNEQFF
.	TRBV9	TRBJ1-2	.	TGTGCCAGCAGCGTAGAATCGCGGGGACGCGGTGGCTACACCTTC	CASSVESRGRGGYTF
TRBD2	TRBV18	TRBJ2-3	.	TGTGCCAGCTCACCAATAAGCGGGGGGGCGTCAGATACGCAGTATTTT	CASSPISGGASDTQYF
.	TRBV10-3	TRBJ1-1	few	TGTGCCATCAGTGAGTCTGCACCTGAGACTGAAGCTTTCTTT	CAISESAPETEAFF
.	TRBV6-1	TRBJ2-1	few	TGTGCCAGCAAGTATCTCGGGCAGCTCTCCTACAATGAGCAGTTCTTC	CASKYLGQLSYNEQFF
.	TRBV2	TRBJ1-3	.	TGTGCCAGCAGTGACAGGGGAGGGTCTGGAAACACCATATATTTT	CASSDRGGSGNTIYF
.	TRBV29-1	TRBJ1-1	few	TGCAGCGTTCCCAGTCCGGGGGACACTGAAGCTTTCTTT	CSVPSPGDTEAFF
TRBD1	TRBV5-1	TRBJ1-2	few	TGCGCCAGCAGCTCGTCACAAGCCAGGACAGGGGCCGGTGGCTACACCTTC	CASSSSQARTGAGGYTF
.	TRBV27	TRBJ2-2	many	TGTGCCAGCAGCTCCCTCCGGGGGACATCCGCGAACACCGGGGAGCTGTTTTTT	CASSSLRGTSANTGELFF
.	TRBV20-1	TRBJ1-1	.	TGCAGTGCTAGAGACCCTTGGGGTACTGAAGCTTTCTTT	CSARDPWGTEAFF
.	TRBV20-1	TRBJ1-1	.	TGCAGTGCTAGAGCCACATCTACGGGGGTGGGCACTGAAGCTTTCTTT	CSARATSTGVGTEAFF
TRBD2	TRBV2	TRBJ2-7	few	TGTGCCAGCAACCCGAGCGGGGATAGCTCCTACGAGCAGTACTTC	CASNPSGDSSYEQYF
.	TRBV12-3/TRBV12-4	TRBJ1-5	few	TGTGCCAGCAGTCCCTCATACTGGACGGTTAATCAGCCCCAGCATTTT	CASSPSYWTVNQPQHF
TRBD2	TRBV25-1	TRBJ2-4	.	TGTGCCAGCAGTGACCACGGGGGGGGCGCATTGAACATTCAGTACTTC	CASSDHGGGALNIQYF
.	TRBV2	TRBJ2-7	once	TGTGCCAGCCCCGGGGCGTTTCCGAGCTCCTACGAGCAGTACTTC	CASPGAFPSSYEQYF
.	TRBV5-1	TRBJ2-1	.	TGCGCCAGCAGCCCGGGGGCTCCCCAACGGCAGTTCTTC	CASSPGAPQRQFF
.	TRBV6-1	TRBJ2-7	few	TGTGCCAGCAGCCGCCAGGGGACGGACCCCACCTACGAGCAGTACTTC	CASSRQGTDPTYEQYF
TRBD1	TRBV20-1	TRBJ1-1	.	TGCAGTGCCCCTAAGTGGGGGACAGGAAGGGCCAGGAACACTGAAGCTTTCTTT	CSAPKWGTGRARNTEAFF
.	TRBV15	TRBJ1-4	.	TGTGCCACCAGCAGAGATGGGGAGAAAAATGAAAAACTGTTTTTT	CATSRDGEKNEKLFF
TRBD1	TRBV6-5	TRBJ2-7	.	TGTGCCAGCAGTTACTCGCGGGACAGGGCCCTCTACGAGCAGTACTTC	CASSYSRDRALYEQYF
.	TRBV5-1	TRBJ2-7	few	TGCGCCAGCAGCACCACACGGACCCTCGGGGAGCAGTACTTC	CASSTTRTLGEQYF
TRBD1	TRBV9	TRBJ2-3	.	TGTGCCAGCAGCGTTGGGACAGGGAGCACAGATACGCAGTATTTT	CASSVGTGSTDTQYF
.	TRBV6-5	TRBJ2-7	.	TGTGCCAGCAGTTACTCGATAGCAACTCCGGGATACGAGCAGTACTTC	CASSYSIATPGYEQYF
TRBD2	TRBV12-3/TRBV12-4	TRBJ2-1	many	TGTGCCAGCAGCCAGACTAGCGGGAGGGTCGGGGAGCAGTTCTTC	CASSQTSGRVGEQFF
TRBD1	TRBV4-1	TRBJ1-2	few	TGCGCCAGCAGCCCCAACGACAGGGGGTATGGCTACACCTTC	CASSPNDRGYGYTF